One sample yielded the 3 T cell receptor beta chains listed below, sequenced in a study of CD8+ T cells in alopecia areata. Documented treatment: oral pan-JAK inhibitor, 5-10 mg twice daily. Reverse transcribed after extraction, RNA yielded cDNA as the sequencing template. TCRdb's copy holds only in-frame clones and misses some; the assay was immunoSEQ multiplex PCR. Of some 110,000 clones in the sample, 58% were seen once. Here the sequenced sample was CD8+ T cells sorted from blood, taken at week 4, from a patient treated with tofacitinib. The receptors were gathered from a human donor with alopecia areata.

The chain has TRBV29-1 and TRBJ2-3; 9 positions agree with TRBD2. The V gene end was trimmed by 8 bases and the J gene end by 2 bases; junction bases not matched to a gene: 20. CDR1 is SQVTM, CDR2 ANQGSEA, per germline. The CDR3 covers 18 residues. DNA of the CDR3: TGCAGCCCCAGAGTAGTGGCAGAGACTAGCGGCTACACAGATACGCAGTATTTT. Translation gives CSPRVVAETSGYTDTQYF.

V is TRBV30 and J is TRBJ2-5; 9 positions agree with TRBD2. With 2 bases clipped from V and 3 bases from J, the junction kept 4 bases outside the gene matches. This CDR3 has 14 residues. The germline V gene encodes CDR1 GTSNPN and CDR2 SVGIG (reference sequence). The chain's CDR3 is CAWSWASGEETQYF. CDR3 sequence (DNA): TGTGCCTGGAGTTGGGCTAGCGGGGAAGAGACCCAGTACTTC.

V is TRBV27 and J is TRBJ2-1; D possibly matches TRBD1 or TRBD2 (5 bases each). The germline V gene has CDR1 MNHEY and CDR2 SMNVEV (reference sequence). Trimming pared 3 bases from V and 5 bases from J, leaving 11 bases between. The CDR3 has 14 amino acids. The CDR3 DNA reads as TGTGCCAGCAGTTTCCTCAGGGAGCACAATGAGCAGTTCTTC. This gives the protein CASSFLREHNEQFF.